This T cell receptor beta chain was recorded in a study of tumor-infiltrating lymphocytes in oesophageal squamous cell carcinoma. The CDR3 sequence is 14 residues long. Germline V gene lookup returns CDR1 SGHRS and CDR2 YFSETQ. V lost 2 bases and J 6 bases, leaving 12 bases between the germline ends. One entry per CDR3 protein results from TCRdb running MiXCR on the PCR reads. Here the sample spans around 20,000 distinct CDR3 sequences, 40% to 50% being singletons. This clonotype was counted a few times. The sample comprised normal esophageal tissue next to the tumor. The chain links TRBV5-1 to TRBJ1-5; a weak D match, TRBD1 (5 bases). This clonotype was obtained from a male donor with esophageal squamous cell carcinoma. CDR3 sequence reads: CASSFSGGGQPQHF. Written as DNA, the CDR3 is TGCGCCAGCAGCTTTTCGGGGGGTGGTCAGCCCCAGCATTTT.